A single sample gave rise to the 17 T cell receptor beta chains below, sequenced in a study of blood T cell repertoires in COVID-19. Clones were sequenced by immunoSEQ multiplex PCR, and TCRdb holds only the in-frame ones, with some missing. In the table there are roughly 53,000 clones, about four fifths of which are singletons. The material sequenced was peripheral blood. The source of these receptors is a man between 65 and 85 years old with active COVID-19.

V and J are TRBV5-1 and TRBJ2-7; TRBD1 might be the D (5 bases). This CDR3 is built from 14 residues. The V end lost 4 bases, the J end lost 2 bases, and 13 bases lay between the germline ends. Looked up from germline, CDR1 is SGHRS and CDR2 is YFSETQ. CDR3 residues: CASSMDMLAYEQYF. CDR3 in DNA: TGCGCCAGCAGCATGGACATGCTAGCCTACGAGCAGTACTTC.

The CDR3 bases are TGTGCCTGGAGTGGGACAGGGGACACTGAAGCTTTCTTT. Translating gives CAWSGTGDTEAFF. The chain uses TRBV30 and TRBJ1-1, with 9 positions matching TRBD1. In germline, CDR1 is GTSNPN, CDR2 SVGIG (reference sequence). The CDR3 has 13 residues. V lost 1 base to trimming and J lost 3 bases; unmatched junction nucleotides: 0.

V and J are TRBV28 and TRBJ2-1; D is perhaps TRBD1 (5 bases). The germline V gene has CDR1 MDHEN and CDR2 SYDVKM. This CDR3 has 16 amino acids. Trimming took off 5 bases at V and 5 bases at J, with 19 bases between the two ends. The CDR3, as DNA: TGTGCCAGCAGTCTCCCCTCTAATCTAGGGGACAATGAGCAGTTCTTC. This encodes CASSLPSNLGDNEQFF.

The rearrangement uses TRBV24-1 and TRBJ2-1; D is possibly TRBD2 (7 bases). Trimming left V 3 bases short and J 0 bases short, with 14 bases between. Germline CDR1 is KGHDR and CDR2 is SFDVKD. The CDR3 length is 17 residues. The chain's CDR3 is CATSDAGAQSSYNEQFF. The CDR3 coding sequence is TGTGCCACCAGTGATGCGGGGGCTCAAAGCTCCTACAATGAGCAGTTCTTC.

The J gene is TRBJ1-5, the V gene TRBV7-2; 7 nucleotides align to TRBD1. The CDR3 has 15 amino acids. The germline CDR1 and CDR2 sequences are SGHTA and FQGNSA. V was pared by 4 bases and J by 2 bases, with 5 bases of the junction left unmatched. The CDR3 bases are TGTGCCAGCAGCTCAGGACAGGAGGGCAATCAGCCCCAGCATTTT. Its protein product is CASSSGQEGNQPQHF.

This rearrangement joins TRBV5-5 to TRBJ1-1; TRBD1 might be the D (5 bases). V lost 0 bases to trimming and J lost 6 bases, with 12 bases between them. CDR1 and CDR2 (germline): SGHKS, YYEKEE (reference sequence). There are 14 residues in the CDR3. The chain's CDR3 is CASSLGLRGPEAFF. CDR3 nucleotide sequence: TGTGCCAGCAGCTTGGGCTTAAGGGGCCCTGAAGCTTTCTTT.

The V gene is TRBV4-1, the J gene TRBJ2-7, with TRBD2 as a possible D gene (5 bases). V lost 4 bases and J 4 bases, leaving 23 bases between the germline ends. Germline CDR1 MGHRA, CDR2 YSYEKL. The CDR3 length is 17 residues. This CDR3 is CASSPSGSVLKRYEQYF. CDR3 DNA: TGCGCCAGCAGCCCATCGGGATCCGTCCTAAAACGTTACGAGCAGTACTTC.

The chain links TRBV4-1 to TRBJ2-4; the match to TRBD1 covers 8 bases. CDR1 is MGHRA and CDR2 is YSYEKL in the germline V gene. CDR3 length: 18 amino acids. Trimming at V came to 0 bases and at J to 0 bases, leaving 7 bases not matched to a gene. The CDR3 DNA reads as TGCGCCAGCAGCCAAGATGTAGACAGGGGACTAGCCAAAAACATTCAGTACTTC. This sequence encodes CASSQDVDRGLAKNIQYF.

As concerns this clone: An end of the junction does not agree with germline; a read error may underlie this. The chain employs TRBV4-3 and TRBJ2-7, with TRBD1 identical over 8 bases. CDR3 length: 15 amino acids. CDR1 and CDR2 (germline): LGHNA, YSLEER. The CDR3 protein is CASSPSAQGAGWQHF. The CDR3 DNA is TGCGCCAGCAGCCCCTCAGCTCAGGGGGCGGGTTGGCAGCACTTC.

In its sample, this clone was seen once. This chain connects TRBV10-3 to TRBJ2-1; TRBD2 matches at 11 bases. Unmatched junction bases numbered 6, after V lost 5 bases and J lost 9 bases. This CDR3 has 14 residues. Per germline, CDR1 ENHRY and CDR2 SYGVKD. CDR3 protein: CAISTSGSRSEQFF. Written as DNA, the CDR3 is TGTGCCATCAGTACTAGCGGGAGTCGTAGTGAGCAGTTCTTC.

The chain uses TRBV28 and TRBJ2-3; 7 nucleotides match TRBD1. The germline CDR1 and CDR2 sequences are MDHEN and SYDVKM. The CDR3 covers 16 residues. V was clipped by 6 bases and J by 2 bases; unmatched bases: 11. In nucleotides, the CDR3 is TGTGCCAGCAGCCAACGGACAGGATCCTACACAGATACGCAGTATTTT. It yields the protein CASSQRTGSYTDTQYF.

The rearrangement links TRBV7-2 to TRBJ1-5; D remains ambiguous. The germline V gene has CDR1 SGHTA and CDR2 FQGNSA. The ends were cut back, 1 base at V and 4 bases at J, with 17 bases in the middle. This CDR3 contains 17 residues. CDR3 protein: CASSLGRVGRLNQPQHF. CDR3 DNA sequence: TGTGCCAGCAGCTTAGGGAGGGTTGGCAGACTGAATCAGCCCCAGCATTTT.

J is TRBJ2-2 and V is TRBV19; a possible D gene is TRBD1 (6 bases). This CDR3 has 13 amino acids. V lost 7 bases and J 3 bases, leaving 9 bases between the germline ends. From germline, CDR1 is LNHDA and CDR2 SQIVND (reference sequence). The CDR3 protein is CASTHRDTGELFF. CDR3 coding DNA: TGTGCCAGTACCCACAGGGACACCGGGGAGCTGTTTTTT.

The sample holds one count of this clone. The V gene is TRBV10-2, the J gene TRBJ2-5; TRBD1 matches 7 bases. The CDR3 length is 15 residues. The germline gives CDR1 WSHSY, CDR2 SAAADI. V dropped 1 base and J dropped 1; count of bases not matched to a gene: 3. CDR3 in amino acids: CASSEWGQLQETQYF. CDR3 in DNA: TGCGCCAGCAGTGAGTGGGGACAGCTCCAAGAGACCCAGTACTTC.

CDR3: CASSGWPPYGYTF. CDR3 nucleotide sequence: TGTGCCAGCTCGGGCTGGCCGCCCTATGGCTACACCTTC. The rearrangement joins TRBV18 to TRBJ1-2, with D uncertain. Germline values: CDR1 KGHSH, CDR2 LQKENI. Trimming shortened V by 6 bases and J by 4 bases, and 12 bases separated the two germline ends. The CDR3 sequence is 13 residues long.

The CDR3 nucleotides read TGTGCCAGCAGCAGCGCGGGACTAGTTTGGGAGCAGTTCTTC. Its translation: CASSSAGLVWEQFF. The chain carries TRBV7-2 and TRBJ2-1; 8 nucleotides match TRBD2. The CDR3 loop spans 14 amino acids. The V and J ends lost 5 bases and 10 bases, in that order; junction bases with no gene match: 10. Germline lookup yields CDR1 SGHTA and CDR2 FQGNSA.

Here the CDR3 DNA reads TGCGCCAGCCGTAGGGGGAGCGGCAGCGGCTACACCTTC. Protein sequence: CASRRGSGSGYTF. This sequence joins TRBV5-1 and TRBJ1-2, with TRBD1 as a possible D gene (6 bases). This CDR3 has 13 amino acids. Germline CDR1 is SGHRS and CDR2 is YFSETQ. The V end was cut by 7 bases, the J end by 8 bases, with 18 bases between. Using reference TRBV5-1 and TRBJ1-2 for the parts outside the CDR3, the full variable domain is KAGVTQTPRYLIKTRGQQVTLSCSPISGHRSVSWYQQTPGQGLQFLFEYFSETQRNKGNFPGRFSGRQFSNSRSEMNVSTLELGDSALYLCASRRGSGSGYTFGSGTRLTVV.